These 15 T cell receptor beta chains came from one sample sequenced in a study of CD8 T cells in ankylosing spondylitis (dated by TCRdb to 2017 to 2019). The library was prepared using 5' RACE. The data were produced on an Illumina HiSeq 2500. TCRdb applied fastp at Q25 and MiXCR to the public reads, then kept only in-frame beta chains. Identical CDR3 protein sequences are pooled into one entry, listed with their most common genes and DNA. The sample records more than 35,000 distinct CDR3 sequences, 6% of which are singletons. The biggest ten clones account for approximately 12% of the sample. Input material: blood, either unsorted or a sorted T cell fraction (not recorded which). All receptors derive from a male donor with ankylosing spondylitis or in good health (not recorded which).

This clonotype was observed many times. V usage is TRBV20-1 and J usage is TRBJ2-5, with TRBD2 matching over 13 bases. Germline CDR1 reads DFQATT; CDR2 reads SNEGSKA (reference sequence). The CDR3 totals 17 residues. V trimming: 1 base; J trimming: 6 bases; junction bases outside the gene matches: 11. The CDR3 region is CSARVMNPGTSGKTQYF. As DNA, the CDR3 is TGCAGTGCTAGAGTGATGAACCCCGGGACTAGCGGGAAGACCCAGTACTTC.

This clonotype was recorded at least ten times. The chain combines TRBV5-1 with TRBJ2-3, with D uncertain. This CDR3 contains 13 residues. Germline values: CDR1 SGHRS, CDR2 YFSETQ. The V end was cut by 1 base, the J end by 2 bases, with 5 bases between. This CDR3 reads CASSLYITDTQYF. In nucleotides, the CDR3 is TGCGCCAGCAGCTTGTACATCACAGATACGCAGTATTTT.

This clonotype was seen repeatedly, ten times or more. The CDR3 is CATSRGRGPQHF. CDR3 bases: TGTGCCACCAGCAGGGGGCGAGGGCCCCAGCATTTT. The gene calls are TRBV15 and TRBJ1-5; tentatively, D is TRBD1 (5 bases). CDR3 size: 12 residues. Germline assignment: CDR1 LNHNV and CDR2 YYDKDF (reference sequence). V lost 3 bases and J 9 bases, leaving 9 bases between the germline ends.

This clonotype was detected ten times or more. The chain has TRBV5-4 and TRBJ1-1; TRBD1 might be the D (6 bases). V was cut by 4 bases and J by 8 bases, with 12 bases left in between. Germline loops: CDR1 SGHNT, CDR2 YYREEE (reference sequence). The CDR3 consists of 12 residues. CDR3 loop: CASSDNRVEAFF. The CDR3 DNA follows: TGTGCCAGCAGCGATAACAGGGTGGAAGCTTTCTTT.

The chain has TRBV20-1 and TRBJ1-2; D is ambiguous. CDR3 length: 14 amino acids. Trimming shortened V by 3 bases and J by 5 bases, and 16 bases separated the two germline ends. The V gene's germline CDR1 is DFQATT and CDR2 SNEGSKA (reference sequence). The CDR3 bases are TGCAGTGCTAGGGGAACGGGAAAAATGTATGGCTACACCTTC. It specifies CSARGTGKMYGYTF.

In this sample, this clonotype turned up many times. The chain couples TRBV9 to TRBJ1-2; D may be TRBD1 (5 bases). The V end was cut by 0 bases, the J end by 2 bases, with 8 bases between. Germline loops: CDR1 SGDLS, CDR2 YYNGEE. The CDR3 sequence is 14 residues long. CDR3 in DNA: TGTGCCAGCAGCGTAGACGCAGGGAACTATGGCTACACCTTC. Translated, it gives CASSVDAGNYGYTF.

There are many counts of this clonotype. V usage is TRBV12-3 or TRBV12-4 and J usage is TRBJ2-7, with 10 bases identical to TRBD1. The J segment lost 3 bases and the V segment lost 8 bases, leaving 1 base of the junction unmatched. This CDR3 is built from 12 residues. Here the CDR3 reads CASGQGDYEQYF. CDR3 nucleotides: TGTGCCAGCGGACAGGGGGACTACGAGCAGTACTTC.

This clonotype was seen many times. This rearrangement joins TRBV7-6 to TRBJ2-2; 7 positions match TRBD2. The CDR3 covers 16 residues. The V gene end was trimmed by 4 bases and the J gene end by 4 bases; junction bases not matched to a gene: 9. CDR1 and CDR2 from the germline V gene are SGHVS and FNYEAQ. The CDR3 bases are TGTGCCAGCAGCTACTTCCCCGGCGGGGGCACCGGGGAGCTGTTTTTT. The encoded protein is CASSYFPGGGTGELFF.

This clonotype was picked up many times. The rearrangement links TRBV7-6 to TRBJ2-5; D is uncertain. V was clipped by 1 base and J by 7 bases, with 7 bases between them. Germline CDR1 reads SGHVS; CDR2 reads FNYEAQ. The CDR3 length is 12 residues. CDR3 protein: CASSLVKGTQYF. The CDR3 DNA reads as TGTGCCAGCAGCTTAGTGAAGGGGACCCAGTACTTC.

The chain recombines TRBV28 with TRBJ2-7; 9 bases match TRBD2. With V trimmed by 9 bases and J by 1 base, 19 bases remained unmatched. CDR3 length: 18 residues. Germline V gene sequence: CDR1 MDHEN, CDR2 SYDVKM. This chain's CDR3 is CASNLSIVLGLASYEQYF. DNA of the CDR3: TGTGCCAGTAATTTATCCATCGTTTTGGGACTAGCATCCTACGAGCAGTACTTC.

The sample holds many counts of this clonotype. The J gene is TRBJ2-4, the V gene TRBV30; possibly TRBD2 for D (6 bases). Germline lookup yields CDR1 GTSNPN and CDR2 SVGIG (reference sequence). CDR3 length equals 11 residues. V was trimmed by 0 bases and J by 10 bases, leaving 7 bases between them. Here the CDR3 DNA reads TGTGCCTGGAGTGTACGGGGGATTCAGTACTTC. Translating it yields CAWSVRGIQYF.

There are many counts of this clonotype. The V call is TRBV12-3 or TRBV12-4, the J call TRBJ1-2; D gene uncertain. This CDR3 comprises 13 residues. V was shortened by 3 bases and J by 9 bases, with 14 bases between the two germline ends. CDR3 sequence: CASSFGEMASYTF. In DNA, the CDR3 is TGTGCCAGCAGTTTCGGGGAGATGGCTAGCTACACCTTC.

This clonotype was counted at least ten times. The rearrangement joins TRBV28 to TRBJ2-2, with D hard to call. Looked up from germline, CDR1 is MDHEN and CDR2 is SYDVKM. The CDR3 runs 13 residues. V was cut by 6 bases and J by 7 bases, with 12 bases left in between. CDR3: CASRWKSVGELFF. CDR3 bases: TGTGCCAGCAGATGGAAGAGCGTCGGGGAGCTGTTTTTT.

This clonotype was observed a few times. The genes are TRBV24-1 and TRBJ2-1; a possible D gene is TRBD2 (5 bases). The CDR3 is made up of 13 amino acids. Trimming cost V 6 bases and J 4 bases, with 9 bases left between them. From germline, CDR1 is KGHDR and CDR2 SFDVKD. The CDR3 region has the DNA TGTGCCACCAGTCTTCCGGGGTACAATGAGCAGTTCTTC. It is translated as CATSLPGYNEQFF.

As concerns this clonotype: This may arise from a read error, as a much more abundant clone is one base away. The chain recombines TRBV30 with TRBJ1-2, with D uncertain. V was clipped by 4 bases and J by 8 bases, with 14 bases between them. The CDR3 spans 12 residues. Germline V gene data show CDR1 as GTSNPN and CDR2 as SVGIG (reference sequence). DNA for the CDR3: TGTGCCTGGACCGGCAACAAACAGGGCTACACCTTC. Translation: CAWTGNKQGYTF.